These 26 T cell receptor beta chains originate from one sample sequenced in a study of cytomegalovirus exposure and HLA in healthy donors. Primers included in the PCR were 60 Vbeta and 13 Jbeta primers. Assay used: immunoSEQ multiplex PCR; TCRdb lists only in-frame clones, some missing. The repertoire consists of 87,000 or so clones, with 64% occurring once and the leading ten covering 2.5% to 3.5%. Sequencing was carried out using PBMCs. The receptors were sampled from a man aged 60 to 69 in good health and CMV-seronegative.

This chain joins TRBV15 and TRBJ2-1; the match to TRBD1 covers 9 bases. Germline values: CDR1 LNHNV, CDR2 YYDKDF (reference sequence). With V trimmed by 1 base and J by 7 bases, 5 bases remained unmatched. The CDR3 covers 15 residues. The CDR3 region has the DNA TGTGCCACCAGCAGAGGCGGGACAGGGAATAATGAGCAGTTCTTC. Residues: CATSRGGTGNNEQFF.

This clone turned up a few times. The chain's CDR3 is CASATGGPYEQYF. CDR3 sequence (DNA): TGTGCCAGCGCGACAGGGGGACCCTACGAGCAGTACTTC. The V gene is TRBV6-5, the J gene TRBJ2-7; 9 nucleotides align to TRBD1. The CDR3 length is 13 residues. The V gene end was trimmed by 8 bases and the J gene end by 2 bases; junction bases not matched to a gene: 4. Germline CDR1 and CDR2: MNHEY and SVGAGI.

The chain joins TRBV2 to TRBJ1-5; 11 bases are a match to TRBD1. V shed 7 bases and J 6 bases; nucleotides not matched to a gene: 5. The CDR3 contains 14 residues. Germline V gene lookup returns CDR1 SNHLY and CDR2 FYNNEI. In DNA form, the CDR3 reads TGTGCCAGCATTGGGACAGGGGGTGGTCAGCCCCAGCATTTT. Translation gives CASIGTGGGQPQHF.

The chain recombines TRBV14 with TRBJ1-1, with 11 bases matching TRBD1. Trimming cost V 5 bases and J 3 bases; bases outside gene matches: 5. The CDR3 covers 15 residues. The germline gives CDR1 SGHDN, CDR2 FVKESK. The CDR3: CASSIRTGGHTEAFF. CDR3 coding DNA: TGTGCCAGCAGCATCCGGACAGGGGGCCACACTGAAGCTTTCTTT.

The chain uses TRBV10-1 and TRBJ1-5; D call uncertain. V was clipped by 3 bases and J by 4 bases, with 10 bases between them. The CDR3 covers 14 residues. Germline lookup yields CDR1 WNHNN and CDR2 SYGVQD (reference sequence). The CDR3 coding sequence is TGCGCCAGCAGTGATGGGCACCCAAATCAGCCCCAGCATTTT. Amino acids: CASSDGHPNQPQHF.

This clone was seen more than once but under ten times. The CDR3: CASSEIGGSSYNEQFF. CDR3 DNA: TGTGCCAGCAGTGAAATCGGCGGGAGCTCCTACAATGAGCAGTTCTTC. The chain carries TRBV2 and TRBJ2-1; 7 nucleotides match TRBD2. V shed 2 bases and J 0 bases; nucleotides not matched to a gene: 4. From germline, CDR1 is SNHLY and CDR2 FYNNEI. The CDR3 spans 16 residues.

The chain joins TRBV2 to TRBJ1-5; weak D call: TRBD1 (5 bases). This CDR3 has 15 amino acids. V lost 6 bases to trimming and J lost 4 bases, with 16 bases between them. Germline V gene data show CDR1 as SNHLY and CDR2 as FYNNEI. CDR3 protein: CASRDDTGGNQPQHF. The DNA of the CDR3 is TGTGCCAGCAGAGACGACACCGGGGGGAATCAGCCCCAGCATTTT.

A few counts support this clone. This sequence joins TRBV1 and TRBJ1-4; no check of the table's D call, TRBD1, against the DNA was made. TRBV1 is reported as a pseudogene. This CDR3 region has 15 residues. CDR3 loop: CTSSEGPGFNEKLFF. In nucleotides, the CDR3 is TGCACCAGCAGCGAAGGTCCAGGGTTTAATGAAAAACTGTTTTTT.

V and J are TRBV10-3 and TRBJ2-3; 12 nucleotides match TRBD2. Losses at the gene ends were 2 bases for V and 7 bases for J; bases not matched to a gene: 16. The CDR3 spans 19 residues. Germline assignment: CDR1 ENHRY and CDR2 SYGVKD. The CDR3 DNA is TGTGCCATCAGTGAGGCAACTAGCGGGGGGACGTCCACACCCCATACGCAGTATTTT. This codes for CAISEATSGGTSTPHTQYF.

The J gene is TRBJ1-1, the V gene TRBV7-9; D is unresolved. V lost 4 bases, J lost 2 bases, and 5 bases lay in between. CDR1 and CDR2 from the germline V gene are SEHNR and FQNEAQ (reference sequence). The CDR3 loop spans 12 amino acids. The CDR3 region is CASSSKNTEAFF. The CDR3 nucleotides are TGTGCCAGCAGCTCTAAAAACACTGAAGCTTTCTTT.

This clone occurred a few times. This rearrangement joins TRBV5-8 to TRBJ1-5; 10 bases match TRBD1. Per the germline V gene, CDR1 is SGHTS and CDR2 is YDEGEE. The CDR3 is made up of 15 amino acids. J lost 4 bases, V lost 5 bases, and 6 bases had no gene match. This CDR3 reads CASRRTGGGNQPQHF. In DNA, the CDR3 is TGTGCCAGCAGAAGGACAGGGGGTGGTAATCAGCCCCAGCATTTT.

The chain couples TRBV7-2 to TRBJ2-7; 9 nucleotides line up with TRBD2. Germline lookup yields CDR1 SGHTA and CDR2 FQGNSA. The junction had 10 bases not matched to a gene; V was cut back by 5 bases and J by 2 bases. CDR3 length: 16 amino acids. The CDR3 here is CASSLGSGSGTYEQYF. CDR3 in DNA: TGTGCCAGCAGCCTGGGTAGCGGGAGCGGGACCTACGAGCAGTACTTC.

This chain joins TRBV9 and TRBJ2-3; D uncertain. Germline lookup yields CDR1 SGDLS and CDR2 YYNGEE. CDR3 size: 12 residues. Trimming removed 3 bases at V and 0 bases at J, with 2 bases between. The DNA for the CDR3 is TGTGCCAGCAGCGCTAGCACAGATACGCAGTATTTT. Residues: CASSASTDTQYF.

The rearrangement links TRBV11-1 to TRBJ2-5, with 9 bases that match TRBD2. The V gene end was trimmed by 3 bases and the J gene end by 5 bases; junction bases not matched to a gene: 10. Germline V lookup: CDR1 SGHAT, CDR2 FQDESV (reference sequence). The CDR3 length is 16 residues. CDR3 in amino acids: CASSFLSLAGMETQYF. The DNA of the CDR3 is TGTGCCAGCAGCTTTCTGTCCCTAGCGGGAATGGAGACCCAGTACTTC.

The V and J genes are TRBV19 and TRBJ1-2; possible D gene TRBD1, 5 bases. This CDR3 spans 17 amino acids. V was pared by 4 bases and J by 2 bases, with 20 bases between. The V gene's germline CDR1 is LNHDA and CDR2 SQIVND (reference sequence). CDR3 in amino acids: CASSTPGRAETNYGYTF. DNA of the CDR3: TGTGCCAGTAGTACTCCGGGCAGGGCCGAGACAAACTATGGCTACACCTTC.

The chain uses TRBV29-1 and TRBJ1-1; the D is unclear. The length of the CDR3 is 13 residues. V was shortened by 3 bases and J by 3 bases, with 11 bases between the two germline ends. Germline CDR1 is SQVTM and CDR2 is ANQGSEA. The DNA for the CDR3 is TGCAGCGTTGACGAGGGCTGGGACACTGAAGCTTTCTTT. Its protein product is CSVDEGWDTEAFF. Using reference TRBV29-1 and TRBJ1-1 for the parts outside the CDR3, the full variable domain is SAVISQKPSRDICQRGTSLTIQCQVDSQVTMMFWYRQQPGQSLTLIATANQGSEATYESGFVIDKFPISRPNLTFSTLTVSNMSPEDSSIYLCSVDEGWDTEAFFGQGTRLTVV.

The sample holds a few counts of this clone. V usage is TRBV25-1 and J usage is TRBJ1-5; 9 bases map to TRBD1. Trimming at V came to 4 bases and at J to 4 bases, leaving 8 bases not matched to a gene. Germline V gene sequence: CDR1 MGHDK, CDR2 SYGVNS. The CDR3 loop spans 16 amino acids. CDR3 in amino acids: CASSGPGQGRNQPQHF. For the CDR3, the DNA is TGTGCCAGCAGTGGCCCGGGACAGGGAAGGAATCAGCCCCAGCATTTT.

The V and J genes are TRBV2 and TRBJ2-7; tentatively, D is TRBD2 (7 bases). CDR1 is SNHLY, CDR2 FYNNEI, per germline. Trimming left V 11 bases short and J 0 bases short, with 14 bases between. The CDR3 has 13 amino acids. CDR3 loop: CAGGGQGSYEQYF. The CDR3 bases are TGTGCCGGGGGGGGGCAGGGCTCCTACGAGCAGTACTTC. Complete variable domain (other parts from reference TRBV2 and TRBJ2-7): EPEVTQTPSHQVTQMGQEVILRCVPISNHLYFYWYRQILGQKVEFLVSFYNNEISEKSEIFDDQFSVERPDGSNFTLKIRSTKLEDSAMYFCAGGGQGSYEQYFGPGTRLTVT.

V and J are TRBV7-2 and TRBJ2-7, with 8 positions matching TRBD1. There are 15 residues in the CDR3. The ends lost 1 base at V and 2 bases at J; junction bases unmatched: 4. Germline V lookup: CDR1 SGHTA, CDR2 FQGNSA. The CDR3 reads CASSLETGGPYEQYF. CDR3 sequence (DNA): TGTGCCAGCAGCTTAGAAACAGGGGGTCCCTACGAGCAGTACTTC.

This clone has only one observation. V gene TRBV28 combines with J gene TRBJ2-1; D is unclear. From germline, CDR1 is MDHEN and CDR2 SYDVKM. Trimming pared 3 bases from V and 3 bases from J, leaving 12 bases between. CDR3 length: 15 amino acids. In DNA, the CDR3 is TGTGCCAGCAGTTTTGGAGATTTTGGCTACAATGAGCAGTTCTTC. Its protein is CASSFGDFGYNEQFF.

The V gene is TRBV5-1, the J gene TRBJ2-1, with TRBD1 matching over 9 bases. The CDR3 loop spans 14 amino acids. V shed 4 bases and J 9 bases; nucleotides not matched to a gene: 8. Germline V gives CDR1 SGHRS, CDR2 YFSETQ. CDR3: CASSAIQGAGEQFF. CDR3 sequence (DNA): TGCGCCAGCAGCGCGATACAGGGGGCGGGTGAGCAGTTCTTC.

The rearrangement joins TRBV21-1 to TRBJ2-5; TRBD1, as called in the table, went unchecked against the DNA. TRBV21-1 is marked as a pseudogene. CDR3 size: 15 residues. This chain's CDR3 is CASSKAQDDQETQYF. CDR3 bases: TGTGCCAGCAGCAAAGCGCAGGATGATCAAGAGACCCAGTACTTC.

This clone was observed a handful of times. The chain employs TRBV5-4 and TRBJ2-3; D is perhaps TRBD1 (6 bases). V was shortened by 1 base and J by 4 bases, with 10 bases between the two germline ends. Germline CDR1 and CDR2: SGHNT and YYREEE (reference sequence). The CDR3 is 14 amino acids. CDR3 loop: CASSLTGSADTQYF. The CDR3, as DNA: TGTGCCAGCAGCTTGACAGGGAGCGCAGATACGCAGTATTTT.

This chain links TRBV19 with TRBJ2-2, with 8 bases aligning to TRBD1. This CDR3 contains 14 residues. CDR1 LNHDA and CDR2 SQIVND come from the germline V gene (reference sequence). J lost 0 bases, V lost 9 bases, and 3 bases had no gene match. This chain's CDR3 is CASRQGPNTGELFF. The CDR3 nucleotides are TGTGCCAGCAGACAGGGGCCGAACACCGGGGAGCTGTTTTTT.

V is TRBV5-1 and J is TRBJ1-6; 7 nucleotides line up with TRBD1. The length of the CDR3 is 18 residues. V dropped 4 bases and J dropped 0; count of bases not matched to a gene: 10. Germline V gives CDR1 SGHRS, CDR2 YFSETQ. Written as DNA, the CDR3 is TGCGCCAGCAGCCGAGGGACAGCGGAAAGCTCCTATAATTCACCCCTCCACTTT. Protein: CASSRGTAESSYNSPLHF.

The chain recombines TRBV6-6 with TRBJ1-2; D might be TRBD1 (6 bases). The V end was cut by 6 bases, the J end by 4 bases, with 21 bases between. This CDR3 has 16 amino acids. Germline CDR1 reads MNHNY; CDR2 reads SVGAGI (reference sequence). Here the CDR3 reads CASSALGQTPGYGYTF. The CDR3 DNA reads TGTGCCAGCAGCGCCCTCGGACAGACCCCTGGCTATGGCTACACCTTC.